This TCR beta chain derives from a study of human T cells and chemical hapten exposure. The library gave individual cDNA molecules unique molecular identifiers. TCRdb itself ran the RACE reads through MiXCR, one entry per CDR3 protein. Here the sample spans tens of thousands of distinct CDR3 sequences, 9.5% to 15% being singletons. CDR3 size: 15 residues. V dropped 4 bases and J dropped 0 bases, with 14 bases sitting between them. Germline-derived CDR1 and CDR2 are SGHRS and YFSETQ. Stated time point: patch test 3, about 24 weeks after DPC sensitization. Noted treatment: therapeutic diphenylcyclopropenone sensitization with weekly scalp DPC. The total RNA was obtained from whole blood that was not fractionated. As to this clonotype: As yet, its antigen is unknown.

Findings of the study overall: In comparison with controls, expanded TCRs gave rise to a significantly larger number of large CDR3 similarity clusters.

This sequence joins TRBV5-1 and TRBJ2-7; possibly TRBD2 for D (5 bases). Source: whole blood, taken in connection with sensitization to the hapten diphenylcyclopropenone (DPC). The sequence derives from a man aged 25-45 years with alopecia areata. Some clones in this sample may be carry-over from other donors' samples. The CDR3 loop is CASSPGRGSSYEQYF. The CDR3 DNA is TGCGCCAGCAGCCCGGGCCGGGGAAGCTCCTACGAGCAGTACTTC. Supplemented by reference TRBV5-1 and TRBJ2-7, the full variable domain reads KAGVTQTPRYLIKTRGQQVTLSCSPISGHRSVSWYQQTPGQGLQFLFEYFSETQRNKGNFPGRFSGRQFSNSRSEMNVSTLELGDSALYLCASSPGRGSSYEQYFGPGTRLTVT.